Presented here are 24 T cell receptor beta chains from one specimen sequenced in a study of technical replicates of blood from four donors. The method was immunoSEQ multiplex PCR; TCRdb's version includes in-frame clones alone and lacks a portion of them. The data show approximately 81,000 clones, approximately 96% seen once. The sequenced material came from T cells isolated from PBMCs. These receptors originate from a human donor in good health.

The chain employs TRBV10-3 and TRBJ1-1, with 7 bases identical to TRBD1. J gave up 0 bases and V 0 bases, and 1 base lay outside the gene matches. The CDR3 is 15 amino acids. Germline CDR1 ENHRY, CDR2 SYGVKD. CDR3: CAISESTGMNTEAFF. The CDR3 DNA reads TGTGCCATCAGTGAGTCGACAGGGATGAACACTGAAGCTTTCTTT.

A single count supports this clone. The V call is TRBV7-2, the J call TRBJ2-3, with D tentatively TRBD2 (6 bases). The CDR3 extends over 14 amino acids. Trimming cost V 1 base and J 3 bases, with 8 bases left between them. Germline loops: CDR1 SGHTA, CDR2 FQGNSA. The CDR3 DNA is TGTGCCAGCAGCTTAGGGGAGGTAACAGATACGCAGTATTTT. It is translated as CASSLGEVTDTQYF.

This sequence joins TRBV7-9 and TRBJ1-5; maybe TRBD1 (6 bases). V was pared by 3 bases and J by 7 bases, with 7 bases between. The length of the CDR3 is 12 residues. Germline CDR1 is SEHNR and CDR2 is FQNEAQ (reference sequence). The CDR3 sequence is CASSFDRQPQHF. CDR3 nucleotide sequence: TGTGCCAGCAGCTTCGACAGGCAGCCCCAGCATTTT.

CDR3 sequence reads: CASSLGTGGNEQFF. CDR3 sequence (DNA): TGTGCCAGCAGCTTGGGGACAGGGGGGAATGAGCAGTTCTTC. The V and J genes are TRBV11-2 and TRBJ2-1; 11 bases are a match to TRBD1. The CDR3 length is 14 residues. Per germline, CDR1 SGHAT and CDR2 FQNNGV. Losses at the gene ends were 3 bases for V and 7 bases for J; bases not matched to a gene: 2.

This clone was detected once. This sequence joins TRBV7-9 and TRBJ2-6, with 7 bases fitting TRBD1. The CDR3 has 18 amino acids. CDR1 is SEHNR and CDR2 is FQNEAQ in the germline V gene (reference sequence). V was pared by 5 bases and J by 1 base, with 11 bases of the junction left unmatched. Written as DNA, the CDR3 is TGTGCCAGCAGCCCCCTGACAGGGAGTTATTCTGGGGCCAACGTCCTGACTTTC. It translates to CASSPLTGSYSGANVLTF. The full variable domain, rest sourced from reference TRBV7-9 and TRBJ2-6, is DTGVSQNPRHKITKRGQNVTFRCDPISEHNRLYWYRQTLGQGPEFLTYFQNEAQLEKSRLLSDRFSAERPKGSFSTLEIQRTEQGDSAMYLCASSPLTGSYSGANVLTFGAGSRLTVL.

The chain carries TRBV7-9 and TRBJ2-5, with D perhaps matching TRBD2 (6 bases). The germline gives CDR1 SEHNR, CDR2 FQNEAQ (reference sequence). The length of the CDR3 is 16 residues. V was clipped by 10 bases and J by 5 bases, with 26 bases between them. This chain's CDR3 is CATDDGGRLILETQYF. CDR3 coding DNA: TGTGCCACGGACGATGGGGGGAGACTAATTTTGGAGACCCAGTACTTC.

The chain combines TRBV30 with TRBJ1-1, with TRBD1 as a possible D gene (6 bases). The CDR3 is 13 residues long. V dropped 3 bases and J dropped 5 bases, with 13 bases sitting between them. Per the germline V gene, CDR1 is GTSNPN and CDR2 is SVGIG (reference sequence). The CDR3 spells CAWRDRPMTEAFF. CDR3 DNA sequence: TGTGCCTGGAGAGACAGGCCGATGACTGAAGCTTTCTTT.

V and J are TRBV11-2 and TRBJ2-7, with TRBD2 matching over 7 bases. The ends lost 0 bases at V and 2 bases at J; junction bases unmatched: 7. This CDR3 comprises 16 residues. CDR1 is SGHAT, CDR2 FQNNGV, per germline. The CDR3 sequence: CASSLDGVAGPYEQYF. The CDR3 region has the DNA TGTGCCAGCAGCTTAGATGGGGTAGCGGGCCCCTACGAGCAGTACTTC.

The chain combines TRBV6-1 with TRBJ2-5; the match to TRBD1 covers 10 bases. This CDR3 comprises 17 residues. The germline V gene has CDR1 MNHNS and CDR2 SASEGT. The junction had 11 bases not matched to a gene; V was cut back by 2 bases and J by 5 bases. CDR3: CASSEIMTGGFSETQYF. The CDR3 coding sequence is TGTGCCAGCAGTGAAATTATGACAGGGGGCTTCTCCGAGACCCAGTACTTC.

The chain carries TRBV11-3 and TRBJ1-1; no definite D call. The CDR3 length is 13 residues. Germline V gene data show CDR1 as SGHNT and CDR2 as YENEEA. Trimming stripped 0 bases from V and 4 bases from J, with 6 bases between. The CDR3 is CASSLDRITEAFF. CDR3 bases: TGTGCCAGCAGCTTAGATCGTATCACTGAAGCTTTCTTT. Combining the CDR3 with reference TRBV11-3 and TRBJ1-1 gives the whole variable domain EAGVVQSPRYKIIEKKQPVAFWCNPISGHNTLYWYLQNLGQGPELLIRYENEEAVDDSQLPKDRFSAERLKGVDSTLKIQPAELGDSAVYLCASSLDRITEAFFGQGTRLTVV.

The rearrangement joins TRBV4-1 to TRBJ2-5, with a weak D call TRBD2 (5 bases). Germline assignment: CDR1 MGHRA and CDR2 YSYEKL. Trimming took 3 bases from V and 2 from J, leaving 10 bases between them. The CDR3 is 14 amino acids. The CDR3 region is CASSQGREQETQYF. In DNA form, the CDR3 reads TGCGCCAGCAGCCAGGGGAGAGAGCAAGAGACCCAGTACTTC.

The rearrangement links TRBV4-3 to TRBJ1-5; 7 bases match TRBD1. V was pared by 2 bases and J by 3 bases, with 13 bases of the junction left unmatched. The CDR3 covers 18 residues. Germline values: CDR1 LGHNA, CDR2 YSLEER. This CDR3 is CASSQRGRWDRNNQPQHF. In DNA form, the CDR3 reads TGCGCCAGCAGCCAAAGGGGCCGGTGGGACAGAAACAATCAGCCCCAGCATTTT.

The chain carries TRBV29-1 and TRBJ2-1; 7 bases match TRBD1. Trimming at V came to 4 bases and at J to 4 bases, leaving 19 bases not matched to a gene. Germline lookup yields CDR1 SQVTM and CDR2 ANQGSEA. The CDR3 is made up of 18 amino acids. The CDR3: CSVGQGTQATGFYNEQFF. Written as DNA, the CDR3 is TGCAGCGTTGGACAAGGAACGCAGGCGACAGGGTTTTACAATGAGCAGTTCTTC.

CDR3: CASSSSSPLYTF. CDR3 nucleotides: TGTGCCAGCAGTTCCTCGAGCCCGCTATACACCTTC. This chain links TRBV6-5 with TRBJ1-2; D is undetermined. Germline CDR1 is MNHEY and CDR2 is SVGAGI. Trimming removed 4 bases from V and 11 bases from J, with 14 bases in between. CDR3 length: 12 residues.

The V and J genes are TRBV6-5 and TRBJ1-3; D ambiguous. This CDR3 is built from 14 residues. V was trimmed by 7 bases and J by 2 bases, leaving 12 bases between them. Germline lookup yields CDR1 MNHEY and CDR2 SVGAGI. CDR3 bases: TGTGCCAGCACCCCGGCGGGTGCTGGAAACACCATATATTTT. This encodes CASTPAGAGNTIYF.

The chain uses TRBV4-1 and TRBJ2-2; possible D gene TRBD2, 6 bases. The CDR3 spans 16 residues. CDR1 MGHRA and CDR2 YSYEKL come from the germline V gene. V was shortened by 5 bases and J by 1 base, with 14 bases between the two germline ends. The CDR3 region is CASSDGGTKNTGELFF. CDR3 nucleotide sequence: TGCGCCAGCAGCGATGGCGGGACGAAGAACACCGGGGAGCTGTTTTTT.

This CDR3 is CASRGRGSYNEQFF. As DNA, the CDR3 is TGTGCCAGCCGAGGGAGGGGCTCCTACAATGAGCAGTTCTTC. The chain recombines TRBV27 with TRBJ2-1; 7 nucleotides agree with TRBD2. Trimming at V came to 8 bases and at J to 0 bases, leaving 4 bases not matched to a gene. This CDR3 is 14 amino acids long. The germline V gene has CDR1 MNHEY and CDR2 SMNVEV (reference sequence).

This clone came up once. The rearrangement links TRBV10-3 to TRBJ1-1, with 9 bases lining up with TRBD1. The V gene's germline CDR1 is ENHRY and CDR2 SYGVKD. V lost 2 bases to trimming and J lost 4 bases; unmatched junction nucleotides: 5. The CDR3 is 15 amino acids. The CDR3 spells CAISEQGQGGTEAFF. The CDR3 DNA reads TGTGCCATCAGTGAGCAGGGACAGGGCGGCACTGAAGCTTTCTTT.

This rearrangement joins TRBV6-9 to TRBJ2-7; D not resolved. Germline CDR1 MNHGY, CDR2 SVAAGI. The germline V and J ends were trimmed by 11 bases and 3 bases, with 8 bases remaining between them. The CDR3 runs 10 residues. Here the CDR3 reads CAGEVYEQYF. CDR3 nucleotides: TGTGCCGGAGAAGTCTACGAGCAGTACTTC.

The rearrangement uses TRBV5-6 and TRBJ2-7; D is undetermined. There are 12 residues in the CDR3. Looked up from germline, CDR1 is SGHDT and CDR2 is YYEEEE. Deletions cut 0 bases from V and 13 bases from J, with 14 bases between. CDR3 region: CASSLEPAKIYF. CDR3 nucleotide sequence: TGTGCCAGCAGCTTGGAGCCAGCGAAGATTTACTTC.

The chain is built from TRBV9 and TRBJ2-1, with D possibly TRBD2 on 6 matching bases. This CDR3 comprises 13 residues. CDR1 SGDLS and CDR2 YYNGEE come from the germline V gene. The germline V and J ends were trimmed by 2 bases and 5 bases, with 8 bases remaining between them. CDR3 nucleotide sequence: TGTGCCAGCAGCGTCGGGAGCAACAATGAGCAGTTCTTC. Translating gives CASSVGSNNEQFF.

J is TRBJ2-2 and V is TRBV9, with a possible D match to TRBD1 (6 bases). Germline V lookup: CDR1 SGDLS, CDR2 YYNGEE. Trimming stripped 6 bases from V and 6 bases from J, with 15 bases between. CDR3 size: 14 residues. CDR3 DNA: TGTGCCAGCACCGGGACACCTATCCCCGGGGAGCTGTTTTTT. It translates to CASTGTPIPGELFF.

The rearrangement links TRBV5-6 to TRBJ2-3; 11 bases are shared with TRBD2. From germline, CDR1 is SGHDT and CDR2 YYEEEE. This CDR3 has 15 amino acids. The J segment lost 3 bases and the V segment lost 4 bases, leaving 4 bases of the junction unmatched. The DNA of the CDR3 is TGTGCCAGCAGCCCTAGACTAGCGGGAACAGATACGCAGTATTTT. Translation: CASSPRLAGTDTQYF.

CDR3: CASSNRGADTQYF. CDR3 nucleotide sequence: TGTGCCAGCAGCAACAGGGGAGCAGATACGCAGTATTTT. This rearrangement joins TRBV7-2 to TRBJ2-3, with 7 nucleotides matching TRBD1. V lost 5 bases, J lost 4 bases, and 3 bases stayed unmatched. The CDR3 has 13 amino acids. The germline gives CDR1 SGHTA, CDR2 FQGNSA.